The clone carrying this TCR beta chain was seen a handful of times. Its antigen is as yet unknown. Assay: immunoSEQ multiplex PCR; the TCRdb copy retains only in-frame clones and omits some. The sample holds roughly 150,000 clones, just under 95% seen once. The data were obtained in a study of T cell responses to AZD1222 COVID-19 vaccine. General study findings and limits: It was only after the peak T cell response that any repertoires were sampled.

The sequence was obtained from an adult in good health. The material sequenced was peripheral blood, taken on day 0 of AZD1222 vaccination.

Here the CDR3 reads CASSPGLGAYEQYF. Here the CDR3 DNA reads TGTGCCAGCAGTCCGGGACTGGGAGCCTACGAGCAGTACTTC. The gene calls are TRBV6-5 and TRBJ2-7, with D perhaps matching TRBD2 (6 bases). V was clipped by 5 bases and J by 2 bases, with 13 bases between them. This CDR3 is built from 14 residues. Germline V CDR1 and CDR2: MNHEY, SVGAGI.